A selection of T cell receptor beta chains follows, all from one sample in a study of glioma-infiltrating T cells after dendritic cell vaccination. TCRdb's table, derived via immunoSEQ multiplex PCR, lists solely in-frame clones and lacks some. The sample records around 90,000 clones, about four fifths being singletons. The sample in question was blood, obtained before dendritic cell vaccination. These receptors originate from a human donor with glioblastoma. Both conserved end residues are part of each CDR3. The D gene is left open where the match is weak. Rows give clone size only sometimes, using once, few, many, or a class for an expanded clone.

d_gene: TRBD1
abundance: few
j_gene: TRBJ1-3
v_gene: TRBV6-5
CDR3nt: TGTGCCAGCAGTTACGGGGACAGCTCTGGAAACACCATATATTTT
CDR3aa: CASSYGDSSGNTIYF

d_gene: TRBD2
abundance: .
j_gene: TRBJ2-3
v_gene: TRBV7-9
CDR3nt: TGTGCCAGCAGCTTTAGCGGGGGCACAGATACGCAGTATTTT
CDR3aa: CASSFSGGTDTQYF

d_gene: .
abundance: .
j_gene: TRBJ1-2
v_gene: TRBV5-6
CDR3nt: TGTGCCAGCAGCCCCGGACAGTCCGGTGGCTACACCTTC
CDR3aa: CASSPGQSGGYTF

d_gene: .
abundance: .
j_gene: TRBJ1-5
v_gene: TRBV4-1
CDR3nt: TGCGCCAGCAGCCAAGAGGAGACTTATAGCAATCAGCCCCAGCATTTT
CDR3aa: CASSQEETYSNQPQHF

d_gene: .
abundance: .
j_gene: TRBJ2-7
v_gene: TRBV27
CDR3nt: TGTGCCAGACGGCCCCCCGGGACTCCGTACGAGCAGTACTTC
CDR3aa: CARRPPGTPYEQYF

d_gene: .
abundance: .
j_gene: TRBJ1-1
v_gene: TRBV2
CDR3nt: TGTGCCAGCCTTGGAGGCTCCAGGGCGGGGTTATCAGGCACTGAAGCTTTCTTT
CDR3aa: CASLGGSRAGLSGTEAFF

d_gene: TRBD2
abundance: .
j_gene: TRBJ2-1
v_gene: TRBV9
CDR3nt: TGTGCCAGCAGCGCCGGACTAGCGGGGGGTCTGGAGTTCTTC
CDR3aa: CASSAGLAGGLEFF

d_gene: TRBD2
abundance: .
j_gene: TRBJ2-3
v_gene: TRBV7-2
CDR3nt: TGTGCCAGCAGCCGCCGGCTAGCGGGGGGTACAGATACGCAGTATTTT
CDR3aa: CASSRRLAGGTDTQYF

d_gene: .
abundance: .
j_gene: TRBJ2-1
v_gene: TRBV16
CDR3nt: TGTGCCAGCAGCCAAGCTGACATTTACAATGAGCAGTTCTTC
CDR3aa: CASSQADIYNEQFF

d_gene: .
abundance: .
j_gene: TRBJ2-5
v_gene: TRBV5-1
CDR3nt: TGCGCCAGCAGAGGCAGCGTGGAGACCCAGTACTTC
CDR3aa: CASRGSVETQYF